One and the same sample provided the 2 T cell receptor beta chains below, sequenced in a study of blood T cell repertoires in COVID-19. The assay was immunoSEQ multiplex PCR, and TCRdb's table has in-frame clones only and misses some. The data hold fewer than 80,000 clones, with around 90% observed a single time. Material: peripheral blood. These TCRs come from a human donor in a cohort sampled during active COVID-19.

The V gene is TRBV18, the J gene TRBJ1-1; D uncertain. The CDR3 totals 14 residues. Trimming took 6 bases from V and 0 from J, leaving 11 bases between them. Germline-derived CDR1 and CDR2 are KGHSH and LQKENI. CDR3 region: CASSFRQMNTEAFF. CDR3 bases: TGTGCCAGCTCGTTCCGACAAATGAACACTGAAGCTTTCTTT.

The chain combines TRBV11-2 with TRBJ2-7, with 14 bases identical to TRBD2. Germline-derived CDR1 and CDR2 are SGHAT and FQNNGV. V shed 5 bases, J shed 7 bases, and the junction held 10 bases outside the gene matches. This CDR3 comprises 16 residues. The CDR3 bases are TGTGCCAGCAGCCCGACTAGCGGGGGGGCAATGGGGGAGCAGTACTTC. This gives the protein CASSPTSGGAMGEQYF.